The next 3 T cell receptor beta chains were all read from a single sample in a study of blood T cells in healthy people across ages (dated by TCRdb to 2014 to 2015). The receptor library was made with 5' RACE. This sample was sequenced with an Illumina HiSeq 2500. The second PCR ran for roughly 7 to 12 cycles and used a J-beta primer mix along with a sample-barcoded 5' primer. Using fastp at Q25 and MiXCR, TCRdb reprocessed the public reads and kept productive beta chains. Duplicate CDR3 protein sequences are folded into a single record with the most common DNA and genes. The sample yields fewer than 1.5 million distinct CDR3 sequences; approximately 40% were counted once. The ten largest clones capture roughly 7.9% of the sample. The sample was blood. Receptors were obtained from a woman aged 18-30 years in good health.

The chain carries TRBV27 and TRBJ1-2, with D perhaps matching TRBD1 (6 bases). In germline, CDR1 is MNHEY, CDR2 SMNVEV (reference sequence). This CDR3 has 15 residues. V shed 8 bases and J shed 4 bases, with 20 bases lying between them. Written as DNA, the CDR3 is TGTGCCAGCTGTCGGAGGGGGGGCGGAAGCTATGGCTACACCTTC. Translating gives CASCRRGGGSYGYTF.

The V gene is TRBV10-3, the J gene TRBJ2-2, with 7 nucleotides matching TRBD2. The CDR3 consists of 16 residues. Trimming at V came to 3 bases and at J to 6 bases, leaving 10 bases not matched to a gene. Germline CDR1 is ENHRY and CDR2 is SYGVKD. The CDR3 coding sequence is TGTGCCATCAGTGATCGGCAGCGGGACGGGGCCGGGGAGCTGTTTTTT. Protein sequence: CAISDRQRDGAGELFF.

V is TRBV5-5 and J is TRBJ2-7; TRBD2 aligns across 9 bases. Germline V lookup: CDR1 SGHKS, CDR2 YYEKEE (reference sequence). The trim removed 6 bases at V and 2 bases at J, leaving 12 bases unmatched. The CDR3 spans 16 residues. DNA of the CDR3: TGTGCCAGCACCCCCTGGGTTGCGGGAGGGACCTACGAGCAGTACTTC. This translates into CASTPWVAGGTYEQYF.